The present T cell receptor beta chain was sequenced within a study of early stage breast cancer tumors. Notes on the study in general: Most shared enriched TCRB sequences were commonly generated ones. Compared with adjacent normal breast tissue, tumors showed 2 to 2.5-fold greater T cell density and higher clonality.

There are a few counts of this clone. Its specificity is not known. Blood replicates held 0.5 ug DNA, tumor or normal breast around 1.5 ug, two each. Libraries were prepared by immunoSEQ multiplex PCR; TCRdb keeps only in-frame clonotypes and omits some of them. The sample has 39,000 or so clones; 55% to 75% are singletons. The TCR was taken from a person aged 50-59 years with breast cancer. Sequencing was done on a sample of blood.

The CDR3 DNA follows: TGCAGTGCTAGACAGGGGGCGGGCTACACCTTC. Its translation: CSARQGAGYTF. The J gene is TRBJ1-2, the V gene TRBV20-1; 8 nucleotides agree with TRBD1. V shed 2 bases, J shed 8 bases, and the junction held 1 base outside the gene matches. Germline V gene lookup returns CDR1 DFQATT and CDR2 SNEGSKA (reference sequence). This CDR3 comprises 11 residues.